This T cell receptor (beta chain) stems from a study of follicular helper T cells after annual influenza vaccination. The overall study: Across the 2013-2014, 2014-2015 and 2015-2016 vaccination seasons, some subjects were resampled.

Measured with immunoSEQ multiplex PCR; TCRdb has only the in-frame clones, and not every one. This sample has some 11,000 clones, with 81% found just once. V lost 5 bases, J lost 6 bases, and 13 bases lay in between. There are 13 residues in the CDR3. Per germline, CDR1 GTSNPN and CDR2 SVGIG (reference sequence). This clone showed up just once. Time point noted: 2014-2015 season, pre-vaccination. The chain links TRBV30 to TRBJ2-2; D possibly corresponds to TRBD1 (6 bases). This receptor was obtained from an adult who received the influenza vaccine. The sample here was CXCR5- memory CD4+ T cells sorted from blood, taken on the day of influenza vaccination. The CDR3 bases are TGTGCCTGGGCGAGAGGGGGTGCCGGGGAGCTGTTTTTT. This translates into CAWARGGAGELFF. The full variable domain, its missing parts supplied by reference TRBV30 and TRBJ2-2, is SQTIHQWPATLVQPVGSPLSLECTVEGTSNPNLYWYRQAAGRGLQLLFYSVGIGQISSEVPQNLSASRPQDRQFILSSKKLLLSDSGFYLCAWARGGAGELFFGEGSRLTVL.